A selection of T cell receptor beta chains follows, all from one sample in a study of breast tumors, draining lymph nodes, adjacent tissues. TCRdb processed the multiplex PCR reads anew with MiXCR; each CDR3 protein has one entry. The sample lists approximately 130,000 distinct CDR3 sequences; 20% to 25% were seen once. Material for sequencing was axillary lymph node tissue. The receptors here all came from a female donor with breast cancer. Some clones in this sample may be carry-over from other donors' samples. CDR3s include the opening cysteine and the closing phenylalanine or tryptophan. D genes are given only for firm matches. Clone size is given for some rows only: seen once, a few or many times, or a class if the clone is expanded.

d_call,j_call,v_call,clone_size,cdr3_aa,cdr3_nt
.,TRBJ1-4,TRBV28,.,CASTENRDGGEKLFF,TGTGCCAGCACCGAAAACAGGGATGGGGGTGAAAAACTGTTTTTT
.,TRBJ2-5,TRBV25-1,.,CASSEWIQGPRAQYF,TGTGCCAGCAGTGAATGGATACAGGGTCCCCGGGCCCAGTACTTC
.,TRBJ2-2,TRBV15,many,CATSRGEDTGELFF,TGTGCCACCAGCAGAGGGGAGGACACCGGGGAGCTGTTTTTT
.,TRBJ2-7,TRBV10-3,many,CAISAGGGAYEQYF,TGTGCCATCAGTGCCGGAGGCGGAGCCTACGAGCAGTACTTC
.,TRBJ2-1,TRBV11-2,many,CASSPRDFGEQFF,TGTGCCAGCAGCCCCCGGGACTTCGGGGAGCAGTTCTTC
TRBD2,TRBJ2-3,TRBV20-1,many,CSALRFAGGSTDTQYF,TGCAGTGCCCTTCGCTTCGCGGGGGGGAGCACAGATACGCAGTATTTT
.,TRBJ2-3,TRBV12-3/TRBV12-4,many,CASSRGPSTDTQYF,TGTGCCAGCAGCCGCGGGCCTAGCACAGATACGCAGTATTTT
.,TRBJ2-5,TRBV28,.,CASSLGTQNAQETQYF,TGTGCCAGCAGTTTAGGGACCCAGAACGCTCAAGAGACCCAGTACTTC
.,TRBJ2-7,TRBV9,many,CASSPRDGSYEQYF,TGTGCCAGCAGCCCCCGGGACGGCTCCTACGAGCAGTACTTC
.,TRBJ2-6,TRBV2,many,CASSQILTGANVLTF,TGTGCCAGCAGTCAGATCCTGACGGGGGCCAACGTCCTGACTTTC
.,TRBJ2-1,TRBV18,.,CASSRPRGFSYNEQFF,TGTGCCAGCTCACGTCCCCGGGGGTTCTCCTACAATGAGCAGTTCTTC
.,TRBJ2-4,TRBV10-2,few,CASSESMGTWRNF,TGCGCCAGCAGTGAGTCGATGGGGACGTGGAGAAACTTC
.,TRBJ1-5,TRBV12-3/TRBV12-4,many,CASRRDSNQPQHF,TGTGCCAGCAGAAGAGATAGCAATCAGCCCCAGCATTTT
.,TRBJ2-7,TRBV30,many,CAWSGTPTYEQYF,TGTGCCTGGAGTGGAACCCCGACCTACGAGCAGTACTTC
.,TRBJ2-2,TRBV11-1,many,CASSPTTATNTGELFF,TGTGCCAGCAGCCCTACGACAGCGACGAACACCGGGGAGCTGTTTTTT
TRBD2,TRBJ2-5,TRBV27,.,CASSRDAGGGTQYF,TGTGCCAGCAGCCGGGACGCGGGGGGAGGGACCCAGTACTTC
TRBD2,TRBJ2-7,TRBV20-1,many,CSAREVAGVRHEQYF,TGCAGTGCTAGAGAGGTCGCGGGAGTCCGCCACGAGCAGTACTTC
TRBD2,TRBJ2-3,TRBV9,many,CASSATSARTDTQYF,TGTGCCAGCAGCGCTACTAGCGCCCGCACAGATACGCAGTATTTT
.,TRBJ2-1,TRBV9,.,CASSGRQANHLKGEQFF,TGTGCCAGCAGCGGCCGACAGGCCAACCACCTAAAAGGTGAGCAGTTCTTC
.,TRBJ2-3,TRBV25-1,once,CASSEWRQGEDTQYF,TGTGCCAGCAGTGAATGGCGCCAGGGAGAAGATACGCAGTATTTT
.,TRBJ2-6,TRBV5-8,many,CASSPYLALNVLTF,TGTGCCAGCAGCCCATACTTGGCCTTGAACGTCCTGACTTTC